This entry lists 26 T cell receptor beta chains sequenced from one sample in a study of blood T cell repertoires in COVID-19. The table came from immunoSEQ multiplex PCR; TCRdb's copy has only in-frame clones and leaves some out. The sample carries roughly 53,000 clones, more than 90% recorded once. The material sequenced was peripheral blood. Every receptor here comes from a human donor in a cohort sampled during active COVID-19.

This chain links TRBV5-1 with TRBJ2-5; TRBD2 aligns across 8 bases. The CDR3 is made up of 15 amino acids. The junction had 5 bases not matched to a gene; V was cut back by 3 bases and J by 1 base. Germline V gene lookup returns CDR1 SGHRS and CDR2 YFSETQ. The DNA of the CDR3 is TGCGCCAGCAGCTCCCCAGCGGGGGCCCAAGAGACCCAGTACTTC. As protein: CASSSPAGAQETQYF.

As for this clone: The same CDR3 arises from other DNA sequences in this sample as well. The genes are TRBV18 and TRBJ1-1, with unresolved D. The V end was cut by 3 bases, the J end by 1 base, with 6 bases between. Looked up from germline, CDR1 is KGHSH and CDR2 is LQKENI. The CDR3 sequence is 13 residues long. This CDR3 is CASSPAGNTEAFF. For the CDR3, the DNA is TGTGCCAGCTCACCCGCAGGGAACACTGAAGCTTTCTTT.

V usage is TRBV6-5 and J usage is TRBJ1-5; perhaps TRBD1 as D (6 bases). Germline CDR1 MNHEY, CDR2 SVGAGI. This CDR3 spans 14 amino acids. V was trimmed by 5 bases and J by 3 bases, leaving 11 bases between them. The CDR3 DNA sequence: TGTGCCAGCAGTCCGGGACATACCAATCAGCCCCAGCATTTT. Protein product: CASSPGHTNQPQHF.

The chain links TRBV29-1 to TRBJ2-4, with TRBD1 as a possible D gene (5 bases). In germline, CDR1 is SQVTM, CDR2 ANQGSEA. The CDR3 has 14 residues. Between the trimmed V and J ends, which lost 3 bases and 3 bases, there was a span of 12 bases. The CDR3 loop reads CSVESGLVKNIQYF. The CDR3 region has the DNA TGCAGCGTTGAGTCAGGGTTGGTCAAAAACATTCAGTACTTC.

In this sample, this clone turned up once. Its ends do not fully match the called genes, so a read error is possible. This chain connects TRBV19 to TRBJ1-5; 8 nucleotides match TRBD1. This CDR3 comprises 16 residues. Germline V gene lookup returns CDR1 LNHDA and CDR2 SQIVND (reference sequence). The CDR3 DNA reads TGTGCCAGTAGTATCCTTGGACAGGGATTTGATCACCCCCAGCATTTT. It encodes CASSILGQGFDHPQHF.

This chain links TRBV7-3 with TRBJ1-2; 10 bases fit TRBD1. CDR3 length: 14 residues. Germline loops: CDR1 SGHTA, CDR2 FQGTGA. With V trimmed by 6 bases and J by 3 bases, 4 bases remained unmatched. The CDR3 sequence: CASSPGTGDYGYTF. DNA of the CDR3: TGTGCCAGCAGTCCCGGGACAGGGGACTATGGCTACACCTTC.

The sample holds one count of this clone. The chain recombines TRBV29-1 with TRBJ1-1, with D maybe TRBD1 (6 bases). The CDR3 extends over 12 amino acids. Germline-derived CDR1 and CDR2 are SQVTM and ANQGSEA. V lost 6 bases and J 1 base, leaving 9 bases between the germline ends. CDR3 DNA: TGCAGCGTAGTGGACAGGAACACTGAAGCTTTCTTT. It encodes CSVVDRNTEAFF. The full variable domain, its missing parts supplied by reference TRBV29-1 and TRBJ1-1, is SAVISQKPSRDICQRGTSLTIQCQVDSQVTMMFWYRQQPGQSLTLIATANQGSEATYESGFVIDKFPISRPNLTFSTLTVSNMSPEDSSIYLCSVVDRNTEAFFGQGTRLTVV.

The chain links TRBV19 to TRBJ2-4; TRBD1 agrees at 10 bases. The CDR3 spans 14 residues. Per germline, CDR1 LNHDA and CDR2 SQIVND (reference sequence). V was pared by 4 bases and J by 7 bases, with 4 bases of the junction left unmatched. The CDR3 protein is CASSTQTGGNIQYF. CDR3 coding DNA: TGTGCCAGTAGTACCCAGACAGGGGGCAACATTCAGTACTTC. Based on the CDR3 plus reference TRBV19 and TRBJ2-4, the full variable domain is DGGITQSPKYLFRKEGQNVTLSCEQNLNHDAMYWYRQDPGQGLRLIYYSQIVNDFQKGDIAEGYSVSREKKESFPLTVTSAQKNPTAFYLCASSTQTGGNIQYFGAGTRLSVL.

This chain links TRBV5-4 with TRBJ2-3; no firm D call. This CDR3 has 14 residues. CDR1 and CDR2 from the germline V gene are SGHNT and YYREEE (reference sequence). Trimming shortened V by 0 bases and J by 0 bases, and 5 bases separated the two germline ends. CDR3 sequence reads: CASSLVSSTDTQYF. For the CDR3, the DNA is TGTGCCAGCAGCTTGGTATCTAGCACAGATACGCAGTATTTT.

The chain couples TRBV30 to TRBJ1-2; D is unresolved. Trimming left V 2 bases short and J 8 bases short, with 18 bases between. Germline V CDR1 and CDR2: GTSNPN, SVGIG (reference sequence). The CDR3 has 14 amino acids. Written as DNA, the CDR3 is TGTGCCTGGAGTTTGGAATCATTGACTGAGGGCTACACCTTC. It yields the protein CAWSLESLTEGYTF.

The chain recombines TRBV5-8 with TRBJ2-7, with TRBD2 as a possible D gene (5 bases). The germline V gene has CDR1 SGHTS and CDR2 YDEGEE. Trimming pared 2 bases from V and 0 bases from J, leaving 6 bases between. The CDR3 has 13 amino acids. CDR3 region: CASSLGSSYEQYV. DNA for the CDR3: TGTGCCAGCAGCTTAGGGAGCTCCTACGAGCAGTACGTC.

CDR3 DNA: TGTGCCAGCAGCTTGGTGGGGACAGGGGTTTATAGCAATCAGCCCCAGCATTTT. It is translated as CASSLVGTGVYSNQPQHF. V gene TRBV5-8 combines with J gene TRBJ1-5, with 10 bases identical to TRBD1. V shed 0 bases, J shed 0 bases, and the junction held 6 bases outside the gene matches. The germline CDR1 and CDR2 sequences are SGHTS and YDEGEE. This CDR3 is 18 amino acids long.

J is TRBJ1-6 and V is TRBV5-1; the D gene is possibly TRBD1 (5 bases). CDR1 SGHRS and CDR2 YFSETQ come from the germline V gene. Trimming pared 0 bases from V and 5 bases from J, leaving 6 bases between. The CDR3 sequence is 14 residues long. CDR3 nucleotide sequence: TGCGCCAGCAGCTTGGAGGGGAATAATTCACCCCTCCACTTT. Translation gives CASSLEGNNSPLHF.

The V call is TRBV7-2, the J call TRBJ2-4, with D possibly TRBD2 on 5 matching bases. The germline V gene has CDR1 SGHTA and CDR2 FQGNSA. V was pared by 4 bases and J by 3 bases, with 16 bases between. CDR3 size: 16 residues. CDR3: CASSSPLRDRKNIQYF. The CDR3 DNA reads as TGTGCCAGCAGCTCCCCCCTCCGGGATCGCAAAAACATTCAGTACTTC. Full variable domain (remainder filled in from reference TRBV7-2 and TRBJ2-4): GAGVSQSPSNKVTEKGKDVELRCDPISGHTALYWYRQSLGQGLEFLIYFQGNSAPDKSGLPSDRFSAERTGGSVSTLTIQRTQQEDSAVYLCASSSPLRDRKNIQYFGAGTRLSVL.

V is TRBV3-1 (or the pseudogene TRBV3-2) and J is TRBJ1-1; D is uncertain. CDR1 is LGHDT, CDR2 YNNKEL, per germline (reference sequence). V was pared by 6 bases and J by 7 bases, with 12 bases between. The CDR3 extends over 12 amino acids. The DNA of the CDR3 is TGTGCCAGCAGGAAAGCGGGGATTGAAGCTTTCTTT. The encoded protein is CASRKAGIEAFF.

The chain couples TRBV5-6 to TRBJ1-2; 8 nucleotides agree with TRBD1. This CDR3 has 12 amino acids. Germline CDR1 is SGHDT and CDR2 is YYEEEE. With 0 bases clipped from V and 9 bases from J, the junction kept 1 base outside the gene matches. CDR3 sequence reads: CASSLGDRRYTF. CDR3 DNA sequence: TGTGCCAGCAGCTTGGGGGACAGGCGCTACACCTTC.

V gene TRBV7-2 combines with J gene TRBJ2-3; tentatively, D is TRBD2 (6 bases). Germline CDR1 and CDR2: SGHTA and FQGNSA. This CDR3 comprises 17 residues. V was shortened by 5 bases and J by 2 bases, with 20 bases between the two germline ends. CDR3 protein: CASSVGRQREATDTQYF. The DNA of the CDR3 is TGTGCCAGCAGCGTAGGCCGGCAGAGGGAGGCCACAGATACGCAGTATTTT.

This chain links TRBV4-1 with TRBJ2-3; D is unresolved. This CDR3 has 13 amino acids. Germline values: CDR1 MGHRA, CDR2 YSYEKL. V lost 6 bases and J 5 bases, leaving 12 bases between the germline ends. The CDR3 DNA sequence: TGCGCCAGCAGTCACCTAGTCAGAGATACGCAGTATTTT. Protein sequence: CASSHLVRDTQYF.

This clone is a singleton in its sample. V usage is TRBV6-6 and J usage is TRBJ1-2; D remains unclear. Trimming stripped 5 bases from V and 4 bases from J, with 17 bases between. Germline V gives CDR1 MNHNY, CDR2 SVGAGI (reference sequence). The length of the CDR3 is 15 residues. CDR3 DNA sequence: TGTGCCAGCAGTCTCCAGCCTCCCGAGGGCTATGGCTACACCTTC. It encodes CASSLQPPEGYGYTF.

In this sample, this clone turned up once. This rearrangement joins TRBV6-6 to TRBJ2-7, with a weak D call TRBD1 (5 bases). This CDR3 contains 12 residues. Trimming cost V 6 bases and J 2 bases, with 8 bases left between them. In germline, CDR1 is MNHNY, CDR2 SVGAGI (reference sequence). Written as DNA, the CDR3 is TGTGCCAGCAGACAGGCCGCCTACGAGCAGTACGTC. It yields the protein CASRQAAYEQYV.

This clone was found once. This rearrangement joins TRBV6-5 to TRBJ2-7; D unclear. V was trimmed by 6 bases and J by 6 bases, leaving 9 bases between them. The CDR3 is 11 amino acids. CDR1 is MNHEY and CDR2 is SVGAGI in the germline V gene. Here the CDR3 DNA reads TGTGCCAGCAGGTTGTTATCCGAGCAGTACTTC. It specifies CASRLLSEQYF.

V usage is TRBV2 and J usage is TRBJ2-3; D might be TRBD1 (6 bases). With 6 bases removed from V and 6 bases from J, the gap between germline ends came to 13 bases. Germline lookup yields CDR1 SNHLY and CDR2 FYNNEI. This CDR3 has 13 amino acids. The CDR3 coding sequence is TGTGCCAGCAGCCGCAACAGGGACGATACGCAGTATTTT. This encodes CASSRNRDDTQYF.

This clone was seen only once. The chain couples TRBV7-2 to TRBJ1-2; D gene ambiguous. CDR1 and CDR2 from the germline V gene are SGHTA and FQGNSA. Deletions cut 1 base from V and 6 bases from J, with 12 bases between. CDR3 length equals 14 residues. CDR3 protein: CASSLGSTLNGYTF. For the CDR3, the DNA is TGTGCCAGCAGCTTAGGGTCTACGTTAAATGGCTACACCTTC.

The chain recombines TRBV11-2 with TRBJ2-1, with TRBD1 matching over 8 bases. Germline lookup yields CDR1 SGHAT and CDR2 FQNNGV. The CDR3 totals 15 residues. Trimming cost V 5 bases and J 7 bases; bases outside gene matches: 10. In DNA form, the CDR3 reads TGTGCCAGCAGCGTAAGGGACAGGTTGGGAAATGAGCAGTTCTTC. Its translation: CASSVRDRLGNEQFF.

The J gene is TRBJ2-2, the V gene TRBV7-8; a possible D gene is TRBD2 (5 bases). The CDR3 covers 15 residues. V dropped 4 bases and J dropped 1 base, with 10 bases sitting between them. Germline loops: CDR1 SGHVS, CDR2 FQNEAQ. The CDR3 loop reads CASSSDGLNTGELFF. The CDR3 DNA is TGTGCCAGCAGCTCGGACGGACTGAACACCGGGGAGCTGTTTTTT.

The genes are TRBV15 and TRBJ2-3; TRBD2 aligns across 11 bases. Germline V lookup: CDR1 LNHNV, CDR2 YYDKDF (reference sequence). There are 15 residues in the CDR3. J lost 6 bases, V lost 4 bases, and 6 bases had no gene match. The CDR3 nucleotides read TGTGCCACCAGCAAGGGACTAGCGGTCCAGGATACGCAGTATTTT. It is translated as CATSKGLAVQDTQYF.